The T cell receptor (beta chain) described here comes from a study of blood T cell repertoires in COVID-19. The germline V gene encodes CDR1 MRHNA and CDR2 SNTAGT. The CDR3 loop spans 13 amino acids. The germline V and J ends were trimmed by 6 bases and 1 base, with 9 bases remaining between them. TCRdb keeps only in-frame clones here, not all; method: immunoSEQ multiplex PCR. The sample has around 100,000 clones, less than 90% seen once. The clonotype was recovered from a man younger than 45 in a cohort sampled during active COVID-19. The sample comprised peripheral blood. The rearrangement uses TRBV6-4 and TRBJ1-1; D is ambiguous. Written as DNA, the CDR3 is TGTGCCAGCAGCGCTAATAAGAACACTGAAGCTTTCTTT. Residues: CASSANKNTEAFF.